This T cell receptor beta chain was profiled in a study of blood T cell repertoires in COVID-19. Sequencing used immunoSEQ multiplex PCR; TCRdb keeps in-frame clones, though not all of them. The sample contains approximately 150,000 clones, 80% to 90% of which appear only once. The ends lost 1 base at V and 0 bases at J; junction bases unmatched: 6. This CDR3 has 18 amino acids. The germline CDR1 and CDR2 sequences are SGHVS and FQNEAQ. The origin of this receptor is a woman aged 55 to 70 with active COVID-19. The rearrangement links TRBV7-8 to TRBJ2-2, with TRBD2 matching over 9 bases. Sequencing was carried out using peripheral blood. DNA for the CDR3: TGTGCCAGCAGCTTAGGGCCGGGACTAGCTGCGAACACCGGGGAGCTGTTTTTT. It encodes CASSLGPGLAANTGELFF.